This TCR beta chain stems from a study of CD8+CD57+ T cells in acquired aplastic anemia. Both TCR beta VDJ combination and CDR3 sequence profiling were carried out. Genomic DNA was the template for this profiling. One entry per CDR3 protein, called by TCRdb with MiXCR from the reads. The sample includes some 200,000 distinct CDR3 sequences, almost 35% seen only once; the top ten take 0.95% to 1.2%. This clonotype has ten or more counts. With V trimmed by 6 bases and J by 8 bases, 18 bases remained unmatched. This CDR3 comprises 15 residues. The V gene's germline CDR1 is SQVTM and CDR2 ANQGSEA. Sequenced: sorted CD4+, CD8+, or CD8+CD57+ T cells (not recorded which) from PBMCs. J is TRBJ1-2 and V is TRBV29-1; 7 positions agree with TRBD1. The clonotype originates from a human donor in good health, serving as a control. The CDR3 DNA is TGCAGCGTCCAGTCCCCGGGACAGCAGACGAAGGGCTACACCTTC. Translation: CSVQSPGQQTKGYTF.